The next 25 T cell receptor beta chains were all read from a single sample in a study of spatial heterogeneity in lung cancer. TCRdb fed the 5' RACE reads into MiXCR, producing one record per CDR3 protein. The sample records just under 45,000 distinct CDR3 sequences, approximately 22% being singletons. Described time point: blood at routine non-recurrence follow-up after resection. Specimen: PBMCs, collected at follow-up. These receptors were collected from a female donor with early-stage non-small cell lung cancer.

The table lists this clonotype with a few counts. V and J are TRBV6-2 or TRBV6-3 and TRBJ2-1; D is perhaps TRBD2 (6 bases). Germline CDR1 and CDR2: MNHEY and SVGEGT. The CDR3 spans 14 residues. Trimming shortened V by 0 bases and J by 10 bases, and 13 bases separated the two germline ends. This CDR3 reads CASSYSRRVNEQFF. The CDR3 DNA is TGTGCCAGCAGTTACTCGCGGAGGGTAAACGAGCAGTTCTTC.

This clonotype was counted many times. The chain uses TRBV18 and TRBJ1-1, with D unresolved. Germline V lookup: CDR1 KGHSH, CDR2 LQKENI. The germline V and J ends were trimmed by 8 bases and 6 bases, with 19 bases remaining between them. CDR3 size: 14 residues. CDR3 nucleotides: TGTGCCAGCCGTCCCTCCGGGATTGAAGCTGAAGCTTTCTTT. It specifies CASRPSGIEAEAFF.

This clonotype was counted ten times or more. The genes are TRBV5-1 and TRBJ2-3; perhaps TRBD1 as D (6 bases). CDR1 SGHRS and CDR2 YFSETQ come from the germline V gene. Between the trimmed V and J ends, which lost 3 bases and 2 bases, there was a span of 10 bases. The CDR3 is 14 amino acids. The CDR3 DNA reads TGCGCCAGCAGCTGGACAGACCCCACAGATACGCAGTATTTT. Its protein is CASSWTDPTDTQYF. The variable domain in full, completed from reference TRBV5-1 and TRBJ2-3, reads KAGVTQTPRYLIKTRGQQVTLSCSPISGHRSVSWYQQTPGQGLQFLFEYFSETQRNKGNFPGRFSGRQFSNSRSEMNVSTLELGDSALYLCASSWTDPTDTQYFGPGTRLTVL.

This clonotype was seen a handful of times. This chain's CDR3 is CAIRSGTGEGYTF. In DNA form, the CDR3 reads TGTGCCATCAGGTCGGGGACAGGCGAAGGCTACACCTTC. This chain connects TRBV10-3 to TRBJ1-2; 8 bases line up with TRBD1. After removal of 6 bases from V and 8 bases from J, the junction contained 8 bases not matched to a gene. Germline V gives CDR1 ENHRY, CDR2 SYGVKD. The CDR3 is 13 residues long.

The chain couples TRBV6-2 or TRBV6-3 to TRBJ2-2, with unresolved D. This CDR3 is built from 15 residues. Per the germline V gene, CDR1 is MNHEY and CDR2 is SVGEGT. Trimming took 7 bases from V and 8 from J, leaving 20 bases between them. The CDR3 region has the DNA TGTGCCAGCAACGATCGTGCACAAGTATGGGGGGAGCTGTTTTTT. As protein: CASNDRAQVWGELFF.

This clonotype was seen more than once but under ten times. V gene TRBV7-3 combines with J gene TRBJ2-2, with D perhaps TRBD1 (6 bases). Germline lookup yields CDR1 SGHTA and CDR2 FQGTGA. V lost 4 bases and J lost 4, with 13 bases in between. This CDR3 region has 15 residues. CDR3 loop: CASSSLGGTTGELFF. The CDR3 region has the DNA TGTGCCAGCAGCTCCCTTGGGGGCACCACCGGGGAGCTGTTTTTT.

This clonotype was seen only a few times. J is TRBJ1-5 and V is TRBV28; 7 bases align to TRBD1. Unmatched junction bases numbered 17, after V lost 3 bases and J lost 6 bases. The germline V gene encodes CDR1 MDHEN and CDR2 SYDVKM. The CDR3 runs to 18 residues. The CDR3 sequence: CASSFYTGITGERQPQHF. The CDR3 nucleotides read TGTGCCAGCAGTTTTTACACAGGGATTACAGGGGAGCGTCAGCCCCAGCATTTT.

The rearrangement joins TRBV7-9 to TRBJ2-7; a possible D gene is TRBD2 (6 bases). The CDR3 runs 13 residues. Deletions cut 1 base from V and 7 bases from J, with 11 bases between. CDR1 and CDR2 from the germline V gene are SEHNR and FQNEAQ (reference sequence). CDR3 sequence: CASSLGMGGEQYF. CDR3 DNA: TGTGCCAGCAGCTTAGGAATGGGGGGAGAGCAGTACTTC.

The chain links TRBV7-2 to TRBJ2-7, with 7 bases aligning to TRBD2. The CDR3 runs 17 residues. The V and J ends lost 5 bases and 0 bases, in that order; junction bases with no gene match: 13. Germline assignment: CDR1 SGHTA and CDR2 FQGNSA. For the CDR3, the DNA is TGTGCCAGCAGCCCAAGCCGGACGGGGGGACTCTCCTACGAGCAGTACTTC. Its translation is CASSPSRTGGLSYEQYF.

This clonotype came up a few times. This CDR3 reads CSVVGRLADEQFF. CDR3 bases: TGCAGCGTTGTAGGCCGACTAGCGGACGAGCAGTTCTTC. The gene calls are TRBV29-1 and TRBJ2-1, with 9 bases matching TRBD2. Germline V gene lookup returns CDR1 SQVTM and CDR2 ANQGSEA. Trimming took 4 bases from V and 10 from J; bases not matched to a gene: 8. This CDR3 comprises 13 residues.

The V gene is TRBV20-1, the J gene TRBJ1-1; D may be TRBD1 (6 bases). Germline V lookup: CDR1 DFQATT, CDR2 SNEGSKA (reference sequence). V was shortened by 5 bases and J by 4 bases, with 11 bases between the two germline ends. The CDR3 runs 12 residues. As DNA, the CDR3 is TGCAGTGCTGAACACAGGGCCACTGAAGCTTTCTTT. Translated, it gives CSAEHRATEAFF.

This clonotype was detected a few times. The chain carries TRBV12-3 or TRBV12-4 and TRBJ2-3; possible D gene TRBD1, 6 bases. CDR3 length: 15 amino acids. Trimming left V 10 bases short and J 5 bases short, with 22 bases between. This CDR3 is CATSGGGLRGDTQYF. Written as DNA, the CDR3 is TGTGCCACTTCTGGGGGCGGCCTCAGAGGAGATACGCAGTATTTT.

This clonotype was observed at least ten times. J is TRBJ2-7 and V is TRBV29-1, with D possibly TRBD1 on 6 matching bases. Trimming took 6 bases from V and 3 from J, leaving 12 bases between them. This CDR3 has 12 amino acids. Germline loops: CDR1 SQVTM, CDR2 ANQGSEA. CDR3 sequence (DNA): TGCAGCGTCTCGGGACACCTCTACGAGCAGTACTTC. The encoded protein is CSVSGHLYEQYF.

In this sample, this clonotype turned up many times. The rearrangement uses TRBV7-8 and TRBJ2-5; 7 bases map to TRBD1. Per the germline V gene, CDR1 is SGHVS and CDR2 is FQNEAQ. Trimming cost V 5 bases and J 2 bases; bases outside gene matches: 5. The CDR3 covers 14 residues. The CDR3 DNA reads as TGTGCCAGCAGCCGCCCGACAGGGCAAGAGACCCAGTACTTC. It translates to CASSRPTGQETQYF.

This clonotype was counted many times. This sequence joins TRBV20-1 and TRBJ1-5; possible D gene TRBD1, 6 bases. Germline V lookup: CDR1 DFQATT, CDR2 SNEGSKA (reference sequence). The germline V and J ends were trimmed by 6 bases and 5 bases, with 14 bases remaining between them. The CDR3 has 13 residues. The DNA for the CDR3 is TGCAGTGCGGCACAGGGAGAGTATCAGCCCCAGCATTTT. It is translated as CSAAQGEYQPQHF.

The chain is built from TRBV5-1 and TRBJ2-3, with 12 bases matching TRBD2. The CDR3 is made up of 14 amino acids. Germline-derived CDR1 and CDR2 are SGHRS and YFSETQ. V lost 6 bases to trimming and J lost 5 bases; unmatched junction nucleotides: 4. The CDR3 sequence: CASTSGGAGDTQYF. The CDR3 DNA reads TGCGCCAGCACTAGCGGGGGGGCCGGAGATACGCAGTATTTT. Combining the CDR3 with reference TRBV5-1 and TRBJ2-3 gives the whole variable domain KAGVTQTPRYLIKTRGQQVTLSCSPISGHRSVSWYQQTPGQGLQFLFEYFSETQRNKGNFPGRFSGRQFSNSRSEMNVSTLELGDSALYLCASTSGGAGDTQYFGPGTRLTVL.

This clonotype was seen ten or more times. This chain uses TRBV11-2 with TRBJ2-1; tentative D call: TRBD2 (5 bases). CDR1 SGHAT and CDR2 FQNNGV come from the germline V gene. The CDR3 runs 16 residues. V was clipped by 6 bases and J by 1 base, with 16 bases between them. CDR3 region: CASRGYRGSSYNEQFF. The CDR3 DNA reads TGTGCCAGCAGAGGGTATCGTGGGAGTTCCTACAATGAGCAGTTCTTC.

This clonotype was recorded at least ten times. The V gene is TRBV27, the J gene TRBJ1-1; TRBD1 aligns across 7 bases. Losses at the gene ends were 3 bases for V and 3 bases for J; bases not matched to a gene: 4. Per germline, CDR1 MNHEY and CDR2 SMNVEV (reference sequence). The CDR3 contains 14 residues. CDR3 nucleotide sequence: TGTGCCAGCAGTTTGACAGGGTGGGACACTGAAGCTTTCTTT. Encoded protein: CASSLTGWDTEAFF.

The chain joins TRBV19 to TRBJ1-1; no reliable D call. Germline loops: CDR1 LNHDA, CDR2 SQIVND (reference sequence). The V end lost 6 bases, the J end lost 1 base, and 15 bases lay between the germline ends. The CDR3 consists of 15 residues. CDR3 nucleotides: TGTGCCAGTAGATATGACGGGCGGCCGAACACTGAAGCTTTCTTT. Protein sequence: CASRYDGRPNTEAFF. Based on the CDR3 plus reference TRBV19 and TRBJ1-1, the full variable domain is DGGITQSPKYLFRKEGQNVTLSCEQNLNHDAMYWYRQDPGQGLRLIYYSQIVNDFQKGDIAEGYSVSREKKESFPLTVTSAQKNPTAFYLCASRYDGRPNTEAFFGQGTRLTVV.

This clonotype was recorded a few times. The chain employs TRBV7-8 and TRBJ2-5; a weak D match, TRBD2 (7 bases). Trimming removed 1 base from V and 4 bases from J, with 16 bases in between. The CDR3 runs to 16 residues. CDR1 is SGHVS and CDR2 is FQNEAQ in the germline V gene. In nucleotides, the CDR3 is TGTGCCAGCAGCTTAGATTTTCAGGGAGGGGGAGAGACCCAGTACTTC. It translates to CASSLDFQGGGETQYF.

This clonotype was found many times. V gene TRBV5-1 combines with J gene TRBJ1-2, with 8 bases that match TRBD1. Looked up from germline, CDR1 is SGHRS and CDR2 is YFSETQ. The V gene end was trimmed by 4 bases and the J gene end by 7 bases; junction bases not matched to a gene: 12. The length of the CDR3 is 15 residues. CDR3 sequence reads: CASSPDPGTGGGYTF. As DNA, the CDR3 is TGCGCCAGCAGCCCCGACCCGGGGACAGGAGGTGGCTACACCTTC.

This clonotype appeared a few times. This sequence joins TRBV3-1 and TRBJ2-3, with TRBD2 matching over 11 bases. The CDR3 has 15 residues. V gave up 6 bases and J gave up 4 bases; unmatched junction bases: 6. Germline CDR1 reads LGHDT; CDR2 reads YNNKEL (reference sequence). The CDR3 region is CASSLTSGSADTQYF. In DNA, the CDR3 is TGTGCCAGCAGTCTTACTAGCGGGAGCGCAGATACGCAGTATTTT.

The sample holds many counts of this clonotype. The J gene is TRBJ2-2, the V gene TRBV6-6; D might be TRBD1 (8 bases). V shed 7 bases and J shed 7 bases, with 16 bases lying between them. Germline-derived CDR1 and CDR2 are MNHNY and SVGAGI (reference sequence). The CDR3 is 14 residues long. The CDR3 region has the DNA TGTGCCAGCACCCGGACAGGGAGGGTCGGGGAGCTGTTTTTT. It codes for CASTRTGRVGELFF.

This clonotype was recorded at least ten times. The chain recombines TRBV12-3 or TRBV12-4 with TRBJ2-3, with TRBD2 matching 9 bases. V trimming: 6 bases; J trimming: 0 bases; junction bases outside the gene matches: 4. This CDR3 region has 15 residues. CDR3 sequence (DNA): TGTGCCAGCAGATTAACTAGCGGGAGCACAGATACGCAGTATTTT. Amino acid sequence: CASRLTSGSTDTQYF.

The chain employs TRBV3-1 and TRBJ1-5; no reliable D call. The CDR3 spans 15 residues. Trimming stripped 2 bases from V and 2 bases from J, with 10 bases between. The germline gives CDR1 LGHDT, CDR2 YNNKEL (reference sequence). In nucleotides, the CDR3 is TGTGCCAGCAGCCAAAGTCCGGGAGGCAATCAGCCCCAGCATTTT. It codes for CASSQSPGGNQPQHF.